This T cell receptor beta chain was identified during a study of blood T cell repertoires in COVID-19. Libraries were prepared by immunoSEQ multiplex PCR; TCRdb keeps only in-frame clonotypes and omits some of them. Among over 150,000 clones, roughly 87% were seen once, and the ten largest hold roughly 7.3%. This CDR3 is 15 amino acids long. The V gene's germline CDR1 is MNHEY and CDR2 SVGEGT. V gave up 6 bases and J gave up 0 bases; unmatched junction bases: 5. This clone was counted between two and nine times. The sample was PBMCs or T cells enriched from blood (not recorded which). V is TRBV6-2 or TRBV6-3 and J is TRBJ2-5, with 9 bases matching TRBD1. This receptor was obtained from a woman aged 45 to 65 who had recovered from COVID-19. The CDR3 region is CASSRDRANQETQYF. The CDR3 DNA reads as TGTGCCAGCAGCCGGGACAGGGCTAACCAAGAGACCCAGTACTTC.